The entry below gives a single TCR beta chain sequence along with its context. Antigen: not known. TCR cDNA, made by 5'RACE template switching, carried an added universal primer site and UMIs. TCRdb reprocessed the 5' RACE reads with MiXCR, giving one entry per CDR3 protein. The data show under 200,000 distinct CDR3 sequences, 9.5% to 12% seen once. This sample is drawn from a study of T cells after yellow fever vaccination. Study-level results: A faster peak, day 5 versus 15, was reached by the weaker secondary response. Highly abundant clonotypes carried over from the bulk population could end up in FACS-sorted repertoires as contaminants.

The CDR3 runs 16 residues. Between the trimmed V and J ends, which lost 1 base and 0 bases, there was a span of 9 bases. The V gene's germline CDR1 is MNHEY and CDR2 SMNVEV (reference sequence). The source was CD8+ T cells sorted from PBMCs, collected 15 days after the yellow fever booster vaccination. The V call is TRBV27, the J call TRBJ1-4, with no clear D. The receptor was isolated from a man between 18 and 35 years old who received the YFV17D yellow fever vaccine. Here the CDR3 reads CASSLFGHSTNEKLFF. DNA for the CDR3: TGTGCCAGCAGTTTATTTGGCCATTCAACTAATGAAAAACTGTTTTTT. The whole variable domain, remainder taken from reference TRBV27 and TRBJ1-4, is EAQVTQNPRYLITVTGKKLTVTCSQNMNHEYMSWYRQDPGLGLRQIYYSMNVEVTDKGDVPEGYKVSRKEKRNFPLILESPSPNQTSLYFCASSLFGHSTNEKLFFGSGTQLSVL.